This passage covers 27 T cell receptor beta chains from one sample sequenced in a study of blood T cell repertoires in COVID-19. The protocol was immunoSEQ multiplex PCR, while the TCRdb copy is restricted to in-frame clones and leaves out a portion. The sample has fewer than 200,000 clones, around 83% seen once. The sequenced sample was PBMCs or T cells enriched from blood (not recorded which). The receptors originated from a woman between 50 and 59 years old in a cohort exposed to, infected with or recovered from COVID-19 (not recorded which).

The rearrangement uses TRBV2 and TRBJ1-1, with 7 positions matching TRBD1. The CDR3 is 15 residues long. Germline V lookup: CDR1 SNHLY, CDR2 FYNNEI. Trimming cost V 10 bases and J 1 base; bases outside gene matches: 12. CDR3 sequence (DNA): TGTGCCATACGAAACAGACAGGGAGGGAACACTGAAGCTTTCTTT. Amino acid sequence: CAIRNRQGGNTEAFF.

V usage is TRBV7-3 and J usage is TRBJ2-6; D remains ambiguous. Germline V gives CDR1 SGHTA, CDR2 FQGTGA. CDR3 length: 16 amino acids. V lost 0 bases to trimming and J lost 4 bases, with 10 bases between them. The CDR3 region has the DNA TGTGCCAGCAGCTTAACGATTTCCAGGGGGGCCAACGTCCTGACTTTC. It translates to CASSLTISRGANVLTF.

This sequence joins TRBV28 and TRBJ1-6; D unclear. The CDR3 totals 16 residues. Germline assignment: CDR1 MDHEN and CDR2 SYDVKM. Trimming removed 3 bases at V and 5 bases at J, with 14 bases between. The CDR3 region has the DNA TGTGCCAGCAGTTTTGGAGCCAAATCTAATAATTCACCCCTCCACTTT. Protein: CASSFGAKSNNSPLHF.

The CDR3 coding sequence is TGTGCCAGTAGTATCGAGGACTTCCCCAACACCGGGGAGCTGTTTTTT. As protein: CASSIEDFPNTGELFF. The rearrangement links TRBV19 to TRBJ2-2, with a tentative D call TRBD2 (5 bases). Trimming took off 3 bases at V and 2 bases at J, with 13 bases between the two ends. Germline lookup yields CDR1 LNHDA and CDR2 SQIVND (reference sequence). This CDR3 is built from 16 residues.

CDR3 DNA: TGTGCCAGCAGCTTGGACTTGGACACTGCAACCTACGAGCAGTACTTC. It is translated as CASSLDLDTATYEQYF. The V call is TRBV5-8, the J call TRBJ2-7; maybe TRBD1 (5 bases). Germline CDR1 and CDR2: SGHTS and YDEGEE. The V gene lost 0 bases and the J gene lost 2 bases, with 15 bases spanning the gap. The CDR3 has 16 amino acids.

The chain has TRBV3-1 (or the pseudogene TRBV3-2) and TRBJ2-2; a weak D match, TRBD2 (7 bases). The CDR3 has 16 amino acids. CDR1 LGHDT and CDR2 YNNKEL come from the germline V gene (reference sequence). V lost 4 bases, J lost 4 bases, and 16 bases lay in between. The CDR3: CASSLISGGRTGELFF. The CDR3 coding sequence is TGTGCCAGCAGCCTTATATCCGGGGGGCGCACCGGGGAGCTGTTTTTT.

This chain connects TRBV19 to TRBJ1-1; a possible D gene is TRBD1 (6 bases). Per the germline V gene, CDR1 is LNHDA and CDR2 is SQIVND (reference sequence). V gave up 5 bases and J gave up 2 bases, with 12 bases separating them. This CDR3 region has 14 residues. The CDR3 here is CASSAGAFNTEAFF. The CDR3 DNA follows: TGTGCCAGTAGTGCGGGGGCCTTCAACACTGAAGCTTTCTTT.

Details on this clone: The junction does not match germline at one end; this may be a read error. The chain employs TRBV10-2 and TRBJ1-6, with 9 bases fitting TRBD1. Germline V gives CDR1 WSHSY, CDR2 SAAADI. The CDR3 covers 16 residues. The CDR3: CASSAGQGDYNSPLHF. CDR3 coding DNA: TGCGCCAGTAGTGCGGGACAGGGAGACTATAATTCACCCCTCCACTTT.

This chain joins TRBV28 and TRBJ2-2; 11 bases are shared with TRBD1. Germline-derived CDR1 and CDR2 are MDHEN and SYDVKM. The CDR3 extends over 17 amino acids. The trim removed 5 bases at V and 4 bases at J, leaving 9 bases unmatched. The CDR3 DNA sequence: TGTGCCAGCAGTCCACGGACAGGGGGCGTCCCCACCGGGGAGCTGTTTTTT. Encoded protein: CASSPRTGGVPTGELFF.

This sequence joins TRBV3-1 (or the pseudogene TRBV3-2) and TRBJ1-5; D unresolved. Looked up from germline, CDR1 is LGHDT and CDR2 is YNNKEL (reference sequence). The CDR3 extends over 15 amino acids. Trimming removed 0 bases from V and 6 bases from J, with 12 bases in between. The CDR3 here is CASSQDFGVGQPQHF. The DNA of the CDR3 is TGTGCCAGCAGCCAAGATTTCGGGGTGGGTCAGCCCCAGCATTTT.

The V and J genes are TRBV20-1 and TRBJ2-3; D gene uncertain. Germline CDR1 DFQATT, CDR2 SNEGSKA (reference sequence). The CDR3 consists of 11 residues. The V gene lost 0 bases and the J gene lost 6 bases, with 4 bases spanning the gap. The CDR3 region has the DNA TGCAGTGCTAGAGAAGCGGATACGCAGTATTTT. As protein: CSAREADTQYF.

This rearrangement joins TRBV4-3 to TRBJ1-1, with D unclear. The CDR3 is 13 amino acids. Germline V lookup: CDR1 LGHNA, CDR2 YSLEER. The V gene lost 4 bases and the J gene lost 4 bases, with 10 bases spanning the gap. CDR3 amino acids: CASSRLLRTEAFF. Here the CDR3 DNA reads TGCGCCAGCAGCCGACTACTTCGCACTGAAGCTTTCTTT.

The chain combines TRBV27 with TRBJ2-7, with D perhaps TRBD1 (6 bases). V was pared by 2 bases and J by 2 bases, with 13 bases between. CDR1 MNHEY and CDR2 SMNVEV come from the germline V gene (reference sequence). The CDR3 has 15 amino acids. CDR3 DNA sequence: TGTGCCAGCAGTTTAATCCGGGACACAGCCTACGAGCAGTACTTC. It yields the protein CASSLIRDTAYEQYF.

V usage is TRBV6-6 and J usage is TRBJ1-4; 7 nucleotides align to TRBD1. CDR1 MNHNY and CDR2 SVGAGI come from the germline V gene (reference sequence). V trimming: 2 bases; J trimming: 1 base; junction bases outside the gene matches: 4. The CDR3 covers 16 residues. Written as DNA, the CDR3 is TGTGCCAGCAGTTACCGTAACAGGGGAACTAATGAAAAACTGTTTTTT. Amino acids: CASSYRNRGTNEKLFF.

This chain joins TRBV18 and TRBJ1-2; 7 nucleotides line up with TRBD1. Germline loops: CDR1 KGHSH, CDR2 LQKENI. This CDR3 contains 14 residues. Trimming at V came to 8 bases and at J to 0 bases, leaving 6 bases not matched to a gene. CDR3 protein: CASRGQGPNYGYTF. The CDR3 DNA follows: TGTGCCAGCAGGGGGCAGGGCCCTAACTATGGCTACACCTTC.

The rearrangement links TRBV5-8 to TRBJ2-2; D is ambiguous. V was trimmed by 3 bases and J by 5 bases, leaving 17 bases between them. The CDR3 loop spans 16 amino acids. Germline CDR1 SGHTS, CDR2 YDEGEE. CDR3 sequence (DNA): TGTGCCAGCAGCTCTGCAAAGACGTCCGGGACCGGGGAGCTGTTTTTT. Amino acids: CASSSAKTSGTGELFF.

CDR3 nucleotides: TGTGCCTCTCGACGACAGGGGGGAGATACGCAGTATTTT. It translates to CASRRQGGDTQYF. This rearrangement joins TRBV5-4 to TRBJ2-3; 9 positions agree with TRBD1. The germline CDR1 and CDR2 sequences are SGHNT and YYREEE (reference sequence). CDR3 length: 13 amino acids. V was clipped by 10 bases and J by 5 bases; unmatched bases: 8.

This sequence joins TRBV7-8 and TRBJ2-5; D is unclear. CDR3 length: 13 amino acids. CDR1 and CDR2 (germline): SGHVS, FQNEAQ. The V and J ends lost 0 bases and 3 bases respectively, with 5 bases between them. Written as DNA, the CDR3 is TGTGCCAGCAGCTTAGCTACAGAAGAGACCCAGTACTTC. This encodes CASSLATEETQYF.

J is TRBJ1-5 and V is TRBV27; D perhaps matches TRBD1 (5 bases). Germline V gene sequence: CDR1 MNHEY, CDR2 SMNVEV (reference sequence). Trimming took 8 bases from V and 3 from J, leaving 14 bases between them. The CDR3 has 14 residues. CDR3 DNA sequence: TGTGCCAGCCAACTTGGGGCAGACAATCAGCCCCAGCATTTT. This gives the protein CASQLGADNQPQHF.

This chain joins TRBV28 and TRBJ1-4, with 9 bases aligning to TRBD1. V dropped 7 bases and J dropped 8; count of bases not matched to a gene: 11. The CDR3 length is 15 residues. The germline CDR1 and CDR2 sequences are MDHEN and SYDVKM. CDR3 sequence (DNA): TGTGCCAGCAAACGCCCGGGACAGGGAGGCGAAAAACTGTTTTTT. This encodes CASKRPGQGGEKLFF.

CDR3 loop: CASSIRPGQGAYEQYF. In DNA, the CDR3 is TGTGCCAGTAGTATTCGTCCGGGACAGGGAGCCTACGAGCAGTACTTC. This chain connects TRBV19 to TRBJ2-7; 9 positions agree with TRBD1. Germline CDR1 is LNHDA and CDR2 is SQIVND (reference sequence). The CDR3 is made up of 16 amino acids. V lost 3 bases to trimming and J lost 2 bases; unmatched junction nucleotides: 8.

This clone was detected only a few times. The CDR3 nucleotides are TGTGCCAGCAGGTCCCGGGGTCTGAACACTGAAGCTTTCTTT. Translating gives CASRSRGLNTEAFF. The V call is TRBV25-1, the J call TRBJ1-1, with D hard to call. Deletions cut 6 bases from V and 0 bases from J, with 11 bases between. The CDR3 runs 14 residues. In germline, CDR1 is MGHDK, CDR2 SYGVNS. Full variable domain (outside the CDR3, taken from reference TRBV25-1 and TRBJ1-1): EADIYQTPRYLVIGTGKKITLECSQTMGHDKMYWYQQDPGMELHLIHYSYGVNSTEKGDLSSESTVSRIRTEHFPLTLESARPSHTSQYLCASRSRGLNTEAFFGQGTRLTVV.

The rearrangement joins TRBV9 to TRBJ1-6; 9 bases match TRBD1. The V gene end was trimmed by 2 bases and the J gene end by 7 bases; junction bases not matched to a gene: 7. Germline V gene lookup returns CDR1 SGDLS and CDR2 YYNGEE. CDR3 length equals 16 residues. The CDR3: CASSVFGGTGNSPLHF. DNA for the CDR3: TGTGCCAGCAGCGTTTTTGGTGGGACAGGGAATTCACCCCTCCACTTT.

This clone has a handful of counts. The gene calls are TRBV5-1 and TRBJ2-4; 7 nucleotides align to TRBD1. Germline CDR1 is SGHRS and CDR2 is YFSETQ. V was pared by 3 bases and J by 3 bases, with 0 bases of the junction left unmatched. The CDR3 covers 13 residues. The chain's CDR3 is CASSWDSKNIQYF. CDR3 DNA: TGCGCCAGCAGCTGGGACAGCAAAAACATTCAGTACTTC.

This chain uses TRBV24-1 with TRBJ1-5; 8 positions match TRBD1. The CDR3 is 15 residues long. Looked up from germline, CDR1 is KGHDR and CDR2 is SFDVKD. The J segment lost 4 bases and the V segment lost 4 bases, leaving 5 bases of the junction unmatched. CDR3 region: CATSDPGTGNQPQHF. The CDR3 bases are TGTGCCACCAGTGACCCCGGGACAGGTAATCAGCCCCAGCATTTT.

This chain uses TRBV29-1 with TRBJ2-3; 10 nucleotides match TRBD1. V trimming: 5 bases; J trimming: 5 bases; junction bases outside the gene matches: 4. This CDR3 comprises 13 residues. Germline V gene sequence: CDR1 SQVTM, CDR2 ANQGSEA. The CDR3 nucleotides are TGCAGCGTTACCGGGACAGGGGTAGATACGCAGTATTTT. Its protein product is CSVTGTGVDTQYF.

This clone appeared a few times. The chain uses TRBV5-4 and TRBJ2-1; 7 nucleotides line up with TRBD2. CDR3 length: 14 residues. Germline lookup yields CDR1 SGHNT and CDR2 YYREEE (reference sequence). Trimming removed 4 bases from V and 7 bases from J; junction bases left unmatched: 8. The CDR3 DNA sequence: TGTGCCAGCAGCCGGGACTACGGCGGGAATGAGCAGTTCTTC. Protein product: CASSRDYGGNEQFF.